This T cell receptor (beta chain) was recovered during a study of cytomegalovirus exposure and HLA in healthy donors. It was with 60 Vbeta and 13 Jbeta primers that the PCR ran. Measured with immunoSEQ multiplex PCR; TCRdb has only the in-frame clones, and not every one. The sample has 95,000 to 150,000 clones, more than 75% seen once. Germline V gene sequence: CDR1 MDHEN, CDR2 SYDVKM. The V gene lost 5 bases and the J gene lost 7 bases, with 18 bases spanning the gap. The length of the CDR3 is 15 residues. The chain recombines TRBV28 with TRBJ1-3; D is perhaps TRBD1 (6 bases). The source material was PBMCs. This sequence originates from a man between 40 and 49 years old in good health and CMV-seronegative. The CDR3 protein is CASSDTGRVWNTIYF. The CDR3 coding sequence is TGTGCCAGCAGTGATACAGGGCGAGTGTGGAACACCATATATTTT.